These T cell receptor beta chains were read from a single sample in a study of blood T cell repertoires in COVID-19. Method: immunoSEQ multiplex PCR; TCRdb's copy keeps in-frame clones and lacks some. The table has 300,000 or so clones, about 82% seen once. The sequenced sample consisted of peripheral blood. The receptors were sampled from a woman aged 50 to 65 with active or convalescent COVID-19. Both conserved end residues are part of each CDR3. The D gene is left open where the match is weak. Only some rows state a clone size, as once, few, many or a class for expanded clones.

d_gene,abundance,v_gene,j_gene,CDR3nt,CDR3aa
TRBD1,NA,TRBV20-1,TRBJ1-6,TGCAGTGCTAGTGGGCAGGGGGCAAATTCACCCCTCCACTTT,CSASGQGANSPLHF
NA,NA,TRBV25-1,TRBJ1-1,TGTGCCAGCAGTATGACGACAGCCTCCACTGAAGCTTTCTTT,CASSMTTASTEAFF
NA,NA,TRBV7-9,TRBJ2-3,TGTGCCAGCAGCTTGCAGCGGTCCACAGATACGCAGTATTTT,CASSLQRSTDTQYF
NA,NA,TRBV5-6,TRBJ1-1,TGTGCCAGCAGCTTGAGGGGGATAGGCCGGGGTTACACTGAAGCTTTCTTT,CASSLRGIGRGYTEAFF
TRBD1,NA,TRBV19,TRBJ2-1,TGTGCCAGTAGTAGACAGGGGGTGTCCAATGAGCAGTTCTTC,CASSRQGVSNEQFF
NA,NA,TRBV14,TRBJ2-1,TGTGCCAGCAGCCGAGCGGCGAGCTCCTACAATGAGCAGTTCTTC,CASSRAASSYNEQFF
NA,NA,TRBV5-1,TRBJ1-2,TGCGCCAGCAACTCCGGATCCGGGGTCGATGGCTACACCTTC,CASNSGSGVDGYTF
NA,NA,TRBV7-8,TRBJ1-1,TGTGCCAGCAGCTTAAGCCGGCCCCCGGCATTTCGGGCTGAAGCTTTCTTT,CASSLSRPPAFRAEAFF
TRBD1,NA,TRBV28,TRBJ2-3,TGTGCCAGCAGTTCCCCTACAGGGGGGGATACGCAGTATTTT,CASSSPTGGDTQYF
TRBD2,NA,TRBV6-5,TRBJ2-1,TGTGCCAGCACTCCGGGACTAGGCTACAATGAGCAGTTCTTC,CASTPGLGYNEQFF
TRBD2,NA,TRBV5-4,TRBJ2-1,TGTGCCAGCAGCTTGTTTGGCGGGAGGACGAGCTCCTACAATGAGCAGTTCTTC,CASSLFGGRTSSYNEQFF
NA,NA,TRBV18,TRBJ2-7,TGTGCCAGCTCACCACAACCCACGGAGGTAGACGAGCAGTACTTC,CASSPQPTEVDEQYF
TRBD2,NA,TRBV11-2,TRBJ2-2,TGTGCCAGCAGCCTCAGGACTAGTTACACCGGGGAGCTGTTTTTT,CASSLRTSYTGELFF
NA,NA,TRBV2,TRBJ1-6,TGTGCCAGCGGGTTAAGCGACAGCCGTAATTCACCCCTCCACTTT,CASGLSDSRNSPLHF
TRBD1,NA,TRBV30,TRBJ2-5,TGTGCCTGGAGTGTTTTATCAGGGGGCCCCGAGACCCAGTACTTC,CAWSVLSGGPETQYF
TRBD2,NA,TRBV9,TRBJ2-1,TGTGCCAGCAGCGTACCGGGACTAGCCCAGCACAATGAGCAGTTCTTC,CASSVPGLAQHNEQFF
TRBD1,NA,TRBV7-9,TRBJ1-4,TGTGCCAGCAGCTTAAGAGGGGGCAGCACTAATGAAAAACTGTTTTTT,CASSLRGGSTNEKLFF
TRBD2,NA,TRBV2,TRBJ2-5,TGTGCCAGCGGAACGGGAGGGCCCGGAGAGACCCAGTACTTC,CASGTGGPGETQYF
TRBD2,NA,TRBV5-1,TRBJ2-2,TGCGCCAGCAGCATCCCAGCGGGAGTCACCGGGGAGCTGTTTTTT,CASSIPAGVTGELFF
TRBD2,few,TRBV2,TRBJ2-5,TGTGCCAGCAGTGACGGTCGGACTAGCGGTGCGGAGACCCAGTACTTC,CASSDGRTSGAETQYF
TRBD1,NA,TRBV7-9,TRBJ1-4,TGTGCCAGCAGCTACGGGCAGGGGGAGGCAACTAATGAAAAACTGTTTTTT,CASSYGQGEATNEKLFF
TRBD2,NA,TRBV27,TRBJ2-1,TGTGCCAGCAGTAAGACTAGCGGGAGGATCTACAATGAGCAGTTCTTC,CASSKTSGRIYNEQFF
NA,NA,TRBV28,TRBJ2-1,TGTGCCAGCCAGTCCCTCACTAGGTCCTACAATGAGCAGTTCTTC,CASQSLTRSYNEQFF
NA,NA,TRBV6-4,TRBJ2-2,TGTGCCAGCAGTGCTTCAGGGACCGGGGAGCTGTTTTTT,CASSASGTGELFF
TRBD1,NA,TRBV7-2,TRBJ1-1,TGTGCCAGCAGGGATAACAGGGGGTTGAACACTGAAGCTTTCTTT,CASRDNRGLNTEAFF
TRBD1,NA,TRBV28,TRBJ1-1,TGTGCCAGCACCCCGGGACAGGTGAACACTGAAGCTTTCTTT,CASTPGQVNTEAFF
TRBD1,few,TRBV18,TRBJ1-6,TGTGCCAGCTCACCTACAGTCCCGGGACAGGGAAGGGATTCACCCCTCCACTTT,CASSPTVPGQGRDSPLHF
NA,NA,TRBV28,TRBJ2-7,TGTGCCAGCAGTTTATTACTTCCCTACGAGCAGTACTTC,CASSLLLPYEQYF
NA,NA,TRBV18,TRBJ2-7,TGTGCCAGCTCAGGGGCCGACAGGATCTACGAGCAGTACTTC,CASSGADRIYEQYF
TRBD1,NA,TRBV7-2,TRBJ2-2,TGTGCCAGCAGCCCCCCGGGACAGGGGTTGACCGGGGAGCTGTTTTTT,CASSPPGQGLTGELFF
TRBD2,NA,TRBV5-1,TRBJ2-1,TGCGCCAGCAGCTCGGGACTAGCGGACTACAATGAGCAGTTCTTC,CASSSGLADYNEQFF
NA,NA,TRBV5-1,TRBJ2-5,TGCGCCAGCAGCGTAACCGGGACTTTCCAAGAGACCCAGTACTTC,CASSVTGTFQETQYF
TRBD1,NA,TRBV19,TRBJ1-4,TGTGCCAGCCTGACAGGGGTCGTTGAAAAACTGTTTTTT,CASLTGVVEKLFF
TRBD1,NA,TRBV29-1,TRBJ1-4,TGCAGCGTTGTAGATACAGGGGGCAACGAAAAACTGTTTTTT,CSVVDTGGNEKLFF
NA,NA,TRBV6-5,TRBJ1-1,TGTGCCAGCAGTTCCACGGGGGGGTCCTGGGTCACTGAAGCTTTCTTT,CASSSTGGSWVTEAFF
TRBD1,NA,TRBV25-1,TRBJ1-1,TGTGCCAGCAGTGGACAGGGGTTTACTGAAGCTTTCTTT,CASSGQGFTEAFF
TRBD1,NA,TRBV2,TRBJ1-4,TGTGCCAGCACCCCGAACAGGGGAGATGAAAAACTGTTTTTT,CASTPNRGDEKLFF
TRBD2,once,TRBV19,TRBJ2-3,TGTGCCAGTAGTATAGAGGGACTAGCGGGAGACTCAGATACGCAGTATTTT,CASSIEGLAGDSDTQYF
NA,NA,TRBV6-6,TRBJ1-3,TGTGCCAGCAGTCCAAGACAAGTCTCTGGAAACACCATATATTTT,CASSPRQVSGNTIYF
NA,once,TRBV5-4,TRBJ1-4,TGTGCCAGCAGCCCCGGCCGAGGCGGGGGGAATGAAAAACTGTTTTTT,CASSPGRGGGNEKLFF
NA,once,TRBV21-1,TRBJ2-2,TGTGCCAGCAGCGACAAGGGGGGGCAGGGTAACACCGGGGAGCTGTTTTTT,CASSDKGGQGNTGELFF
NA,NA,TRBV7-3,TRBJ1-1,TGTGCCAGCAGCTTAAAACCAAGGGGAGGGGTACCGATGAACACTGAAGCTTTCTTT,CASSLKPRGGVPMNTEAFF
NA,once,TRBV5-1,TRBJ1-4,TGCGCCAGCAGGGACGGGAATCAGGTTGCGGGTGGTAAACTGTTTTTT,CASRDGNQVAGGKLFF